Listed below are T cell receptor beta chains from one sample, sequenced in a study of T-cell memory formation after mild COVID-19. TCRdb re-derived calls from the 5' RACE reads in MiXCR, one entry per CDR3 protein. The sample consists of 100,000 to 150,000 distinct CDR3 sequences, approximately 5.9% of them appearing once. Material: PBMCs or a T cell subset sorted from them (not recorded which). The receptors were gathered from an adult woman who had mild COVID-19 (a few samples of this study predate the infection). Cell type and time point are not known. Each CDR3 is given with its conserved first and last residue. A D gene is named only where the DNA matches it firmly. Only part of the rows carry a size: once, few, many, or a class if the clone is expanded.

V	J	D	size	CDR3	DNA
TRBV20-1	TRBJ2-1	NA	few	CSAMRVYEQFF	TGCAGTGCTATGAGGGTTTATGAGCAGTTCTTC
TRBV5-1	TRBJ2-2	NA	NA	CASSLARGTNTGELFF	TGCGCCAGCAGCTTGGCGCGGGGCACAAACACCGGGGAGCTGTTTTTT
TRBV7-2	TRBJ2-7	NA	many	CASSLVGGADSSYEQYF	TGTGCCAGCAGCTTAGTCGGCGGGGCGGATAGCTCCTACGAGCAGTACTTC
TRBV4-1	TRBJ2-5	NA	NA	CASSLSLGRWETQYF	TGCGCCAGCAGCCTCTCTTTAGGGCGTTGGGAGACCCAGTACTTC
TRBV14	TRBJ2-5	NA	many	CASSPGRDRTQYF	TGTGCCAGCAGCCCCGGCAGAGATAGGACCCAGTACTTC
TRBV7-6	TRBJ1-6	NA	few	CASSAEGTYNSPLHF	TGTGCCAGCAGCGCCGAGGGAACCTATAATTCACCCCTCCACTTT
TRBV21-1	TRBJ2-3	NA	few	CASSKALRRGTDTQYF	TGTGCCAGCAGCAAAGCCCTGCGCAGGGGCACAGATACGCAGTATTTT
TRBV12-3/TRBV12-4	TRBJ1-4	NA	NA	CASSFDMVNEKLFF	TGTGCCAGCAGTTTTGATATGGTAAATGAAAAACTGTTTTTT
TRBV12-3/TRBV12-4	TRBJ1-1	NA	NA	CASSFRQINTEAFF	TGTGCCAGCAGTTTCCGGCAAATAAACACTGAAGCTTTCTTT
TRBV5-5	TRBJ2-7	NA	NA	CASSLAWGLLEQYF	TGTGCCAGCAGCTTGGCCTGGGGTCTCCTAGAGCAGTACTTC
TRBV4-2	TRBJ2-6	NA	NA	CASSQGQKSSGANVLTF	TGTGCCAGCAGCCAAGGACAGAAGAGCTCTGGGGCCAACGTCCTGACTTTC